Shown below are 14 T cell receptor beta chains from a single sample sequenced in a study of Graves' ophthalmopathy and Graves' hyperthyroidism. Amplification of TCR beta CDR3 regions used RNA transcripts. After a first-round RT-PCR with HTBI primers, a second-round multiplex PCR was run. MiXCR, run by TCRdb on the multiplex PCR reads, gives a single entry per CDR3 protein. The repertoire has 900,000 to 1,200,000 distinct CDR3 sequences, about 36% of them found once; the top ten carry roughly 11%. The sequencing sample was made of peripheral blood or thyroid tissue (not recorded which). These receptors were taken from an adult man with Graves' hyperthyroidism.

This clonotype was recorded many times. The gene calls are TRBV2 and TRBJ2-5, with D perhaps matching TRBD1 (6 bases). Germline loops: CDR1 SNHLY, CDR2 FYNNEI. The CDR3 loop spans 14 amino acids. V gave up 4 bases and J gave up 1 base, with 10 bases separating them. The CDR3, as DNA: TGTGCCAGCAGTGCGACAGGCGCCCAAGAGACCCAGTACTTC. This translates into CASSATGAQETQYF.

This clonotype has a handful of counts. V usage is TRBV6-5 and J usage is TRBJ2-5; 7 bases are a match to TRBD2. Germline-derived CDR1 and CDR2 are MNHEY and SVGAGI. V trimming: 6 bases; J trimming: 1 base; junction bases outside the gene matches: 8. This CDR3 is 15 amino acids long. The CDR3 sequence is CASSETGLPQETQYF. The CDR3, as DNA: TGTGCCAGCAGCGAGACGGGACTACCCCAAGAGACCCAGTACTTC.

V and J are TRBV2 and TRBJ1-5; D possibly uses TRBD1 or TRBD2 (5 bases each). TRBJ2-3 explains the end of the DNA better; the J call may be wrong. In germline, CDR1 is SNHLY, CDR2 FYNNEI. The CDR3 totals 14 residues. CDR3 protein: CASSAGPLQETQYF. The CDR3, as DNA: TGTGCCAGCAGTGCGGGACCTTTACAAGAGACCCAGTATTTT.

This clonotype was seen many times. J is TRBJ1-5 and V is TRBV12-3 or TRBV12-4, with 12 bases aligning to TRBD1. The CDR3 is made up of 14 amino acids. The J segment lost 6 bases and the V segment lost 7 bases, leaving 4 bases of the junction unmatched. This CDR3 reads CASKGTGGGQPQHF. CDR3 DNA: TGTGCCAGCAAGGGGACAGGGGGCGGTCAGCCCCAGCATTTT.

The chain uses TRBV7-3 and TRBJ2-7; D unclear. V dropped 5 bases and J dropped 5 bases, with 10 bases sitting between them. The CDR3 has 12 residues. Germline V CDR1 and CDR2: SGHTA, FQGTGA. CDR3 DNA sequence: TGTGCCAGCAGCCCAGGTAGTGACGAGCAGTACTTC. The encoded protein is CASSPGSDEQYF.

V and J are TRBV3-1 and TRBJ1-4; the D gene is possibly TRBD1 (5 bases). The CDR3 extends over 12 amino acids. V gave up 10 bases and J gave up 8 bases, with 14 bases separating them. Germline V gene lookup returns CDR1 LGHDT and CDR2 YNNKEL (reference sequence). The CDR3 here is CANRGVREKLFF. The CDR3 DNA is TGTGCCAACAGAGGGGTTAGGGAAAAACTGTTTTTT.

Ten or more counts support this clonotype. The rearrangement uses TRBV10-3 and TRBJ1-5; D remains unclear. Trimming removed 4 bases at V and 5 bases at J, with 15 bases between. Germline lookup yields CDR1 ENHRY and CDR2 SYGVKD. The CDR3 totals 15 residues. Written as DNA, the CDR3 is TGTGCCATCAGTGCACGGGCCGTGGGTCATCAGCCCCAGCATTTT. Its protein product is CAISARAVGHQPQHF.

This chain joins TRBV9 and TRBJ1-6, with no clear D. The CDR3 has 13 residues. V shed 3 bases and J shed 5 bases, with 6 bases lying between them. Per germline, CDR1 SGDLS and CDR2 YYNGEE. This chain's CDR3 is CASSERHNSPLHF. CDR3 DNA: TGTGCCAGCAGCGAGAGGCATAATTCACCCCTCCACTTT.

The V call is TRBV10-3, the J call TRBJ2-7; D not certain. This CDR3 has 13 residues. Germline CDR1 is ENHRY and CDR2 is SYGVKD. Trimming removed 1 base at V and 6 bases at J, with 10 bases between. This CDR3 is CAISEYGEGEQYF. The CDR3 coding sequence is TGTGCCATCAGTGAGTATGGGGAAGGCGAGCAGTACTTC.

Remarks on this clonotype: This CDR3 is missing its conserved last phenylalanine or tryptophan, likely due to a read error. The DNA of the CDR3 is TGTGCCAGCAGACAGGACGGTTACGAGCAGTACCTC. Its protein product is CASRQDGYEQYL. The chain links TRBV7-9 to TRBJ2-7; tentative D call: TRBD1 (5 bases). Germline V gives CDR1 SEHNR, CDR2 FQNEAQ (reference sequence). CDR3 length equals 12 residues. Trimming cost V 6 bases and J 4 bases, with 10 bases left between them.

This clonotype was recorded many times. This chain links TRBV9 with TRBJ2-7, with D possibly being TRBD2 (5 bases). This CDR3 contains 13 residues. Germline V CDR1 and CDR2: SGDLS, YYNGEE. Trimming removed 0 bases from V and 6 bases from J, with 10 bases in between. CDR3 loop: CASSVEGVSEQYF. CDR3 coding DNA: TGTGCCAGCAGCGTAGAGGGAGTATCCGAGCAGTACTTC.

In its sample, this clonotype was seen many times. V usage is TRBV6-6 and J usage is TRBJ1-2; D possibly corresponds to TRBD1 (5 bases). Trimming took 6 bases from V and 5 from J, leaving 16 bases between them. The CDR3 extends over 14 amino acids. Germline V CDR1 and CDR2: MNHNY, SVGAGI (reference sequence). This CDR3 is CASSQRGRVYGYTF. The CDR3, as DNA: TGTGCCAGCAGCCAACGCGGCAGGGTTTATGGCTACACCTTC.

The genes are TRBV15 and TRBJ1-5, with 10 bases that match TRBD1. Looked up from germline, CDR1 is LNHNV and CDR2 is YYDKDF (reference sequence). The CDR3 covers 15 residues. The trim removed 3 bases at V and 4 bases at J, leaving 3 bases unmatched. CDR3 sequence reads: CATSRGTGENQPQHF. In nucleotides, the CDR3 is TGTGCCACCAGCAGGGGGACAGGGGAAAATCAGCCCCAGCATTTT.

This chain connects TRBV20-1 to TRBJ2-7; 7 nucleotides line up with TRBD2. V dropped 2 bases and J dropped 1; count of bases not matched to a gene: 17. The CDR3 extends over 18 amino acids. Looked up from germline, CDR1 is DFQATT and CDR2 is SNEGSKA (reference sequence). CDR3 sequence: CSARPQPGGTSFSYEQYF. The CDR3 DNA reads TGCAGTGCTAGACCTCAACCGGGAGGAACTTCTTTTTCCTACGAGCAGTACTTC.